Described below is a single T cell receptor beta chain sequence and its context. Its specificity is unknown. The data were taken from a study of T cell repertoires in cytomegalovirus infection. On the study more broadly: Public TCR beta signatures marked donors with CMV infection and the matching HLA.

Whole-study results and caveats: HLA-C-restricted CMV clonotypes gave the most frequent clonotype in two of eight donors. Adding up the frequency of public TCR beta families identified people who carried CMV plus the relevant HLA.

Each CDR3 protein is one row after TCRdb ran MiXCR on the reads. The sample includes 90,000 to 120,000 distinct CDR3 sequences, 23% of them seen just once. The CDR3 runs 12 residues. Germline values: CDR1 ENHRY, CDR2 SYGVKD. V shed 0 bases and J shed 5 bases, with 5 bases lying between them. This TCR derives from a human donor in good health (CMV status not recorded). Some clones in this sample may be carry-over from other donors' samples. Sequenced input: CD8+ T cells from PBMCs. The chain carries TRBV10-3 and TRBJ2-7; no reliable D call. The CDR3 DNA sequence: TGTGCCATCAGTGAGTCGCTCGACGAGCAGTACTTC. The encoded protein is CAISESLDEQYF.